These T cell receptor beta chains were read from a single sample in a study of OX40 agonist ivuxolimab in advanced cancers. The table came from immunoSEQ multiplex PCR; TCRdb's copy has only in-frame clones and leaves some out. The repertoire has 60,000 to 100,000 clones, over 75% of them found once; the top ten carry roughly 0.22%. The sequences come from CD4+ or CD8+ T cells sorted from blood, collected in a trial of the OX40 agonist ivuxolimab. Every receptor here comes from an adult with an advanced solid tumor such as melanoma, head and neck, liver or kidney cancer. Both conserved end residues are part of each CDR3. The D gene is left open where the match is weak. Expanded clones are given a class, and other clones once, few, many or no size at all.

once	TRBJ1-4	TRBV7-9	TRBD1	TGTGCCAGCAGCCCCAATCGACAGGGAGGTGAAAAACTGTTTTTT	CASSPNRQGGEKLFF
.	TRBJ2-3	TRBV25-1	.	TGTGCCAGCAGTGAATCTCACACAGATACGCAGTATTTT	CASSESHTDTQYF
.	TRBJ1-5	TRBV4-1	.	TGCGCCAGCAGCCAAGAAGGGGGGTTGGGGCAGCCCCAGCATTTT	CASSQEGGLGQPQHF
.	TRBJ2-2	TRBV7-8	TRBD2	TGTGCCAGCAGCCGGACTAGCGGAGACACCGGGGAGCTGTTTTTT	CASSRTSGDTGELFF
.	TRBJ2-6	TRBV14	.	TGTGCCAGCAGCCAAGATTTGGGGTCTGGGGCCAACGTCCTGACTTTC	CASSQDLGSGANVLTF
.	TRBJ2-7	TRBV6-6	.	TGTGCCAGCACGGCTACCTACGAGCAGTACTTC	CASTATYEQYF
once	TRBJ1-2	TRBV7-2	.	TGTGCCAGCAGCTTAGCGAAGGGTATAATTGATGGCTACACCTTC	CASSLAKGIIDGYTF
.	TRBJ2-1	TRBV6-5	.	TGTGCCAGCAGTTACGTGGGTGGGGAGTTCTTC	CASSYVGGEFF
few	TRBJ2-5	TRBV28	.	TGTGCCAGCAGTTTTTGGTCTCTAGCGCTTCACCAAGAGACCCAGTACTTC	CASSFWSLALHQETQYF
.	TRBJ2-2	TRBV7-9	TRBD2	TGTGCCAGCAGCCGGCGGGGGAGCGGCACCGGGGAGCTGTTTTTT	CASSRRGSGTGELFF
.	TRBJ2-3	TRBV7-9	.	TGTGCCAGCAGCTTAGTAGTCGGGACATCTCTTCGCACAGATACGCAGTATTTT	CASSLVVGTSLRTDTQYF
.	TRBJ2-7	TRBV18	.	TGTGCCACCTCACCAGCAGGGCACGAGCAGTCCTTC	CATSPAGHEQSF
.	TRBJ1-2	TRBV6-4	TRBD1	TGTGCCAGCAGTAGGGGACAGGGCGATGGCTACACCTTC	CASSRGQGDGYTF
.	TRBJ2-3	TRBV19	.	TGTGCCAGTAGTTACTATTCTAGCACAGATACGCAGTATTTT	CASSYYSSTDTQYF
.	TRBJ1-5	TRBV18	TRBD1	TGTGCCAGCTCACCCCCCGGGACAGGCAATCAGCCCCAGCATTTT	CASSPPGTGNQPQHF
once	TRBJ2-1	TRBV9	TRBD1	TGTGCCAGCAGCCCCGGACAGGGGGCCCACAATGAGCAGTTCTTC	CASSPGQGAHNEQFF
.	TRBJ2-7	TRBV13	.	TGTGCCAGCAGCTTATTAGAACGAACCGAGCAGTACTTC	CASSLLERTEQYF
.	TRBJ1-2	TRBV7-2	.	TGTGCCAGCAGCTTCCAGGGTCCGGGGCCTTCTTCTCATGGCTACACCTTC	CASSFQGPGPSSHGYTF
.	TRBJ1-3	TRBV20-1	.	TGCAGTGCGTACGAAGGAAACACCATATATTTT	CSAYEGNTIYF
.	TRBJ2-1	TRBV13	.	TGTGCCAGCAGCTCCCGACTAGAAGGGTCCTACAATGAGCAGTTCTTC	CASSSRLEGSYNEQFF